The present T cell receptor beta chain was sequenced within a study of spatial heterogeneity in lung cancer. Study information: Sequencing consistently turned up more beta-chain sequences than alpha-chain sequences.

This clonotype is judged medium-sized. Germline assignment: CDR1 SQVTM and CDR2 ANQGSEA. CDR3 size: 13 residues. V trimming: 6 bases; J trimming: 3 bases; junction bases outside the gene matches: 2. The sample's time point: sample taken at primary tumor resection. Sequencing of whole RNA from tumor, nontumor lung or frozen PBMC involved no sorting. Carried by each TCR cDNA molecule was a unique molecular identifier. MiXCR was run by TCRdb on the 5' RACE reads, yielding one entry per CDR3 protein. The sample has 9,500 to 15,000 distinct CDR3 sequences; 14% are singletons. This receptor was identified in a female donor with early-stage non-small cell lung cancer. V and J are TRBV29-1 and TRBJ2-3; TRBD2 matches at 11 bases. The sample consisted of PBMCs, taken at surgery. The CDR3 loop reads CSVGTSGTDTQYF. CDR3 DNA: TGCAGCGTCGGGACTAGCGGTACAGATACGCAGTATTTT.